These 9 T cell receptor beta chains were sequenced from one sample in a study of T-cell memory formation after mild COVID-19 (dated by TCRdb to about 2021). Receptors were amplified or captured by 5' RACE. Data came from an Illumina NovaSeq 6000. TCRdb passed the public sequencing reads through fastp at Q25 and MiXCR, retaining productive beta sequences. Duplicate CDR3 protein sequences are folded into a single record with the most common DNA and genes. Recorded for this sample are roughly 600,000 distinct CDR3 sequences; about 20% of them occurred a single time. The top ten constitute approximately 12% of the sample. Sequencing was carried out using PBMCs or a T cell subset sorted from them (not recorded which). These receptors were obtained from an adult woman who had mild COVID-19 (a few samples of this study predate the infection). The sample titles of this study are shuffled in the database, so cell type and time point are left out; the donor was told from shared clones.

This clonotype was counted a few times. The chain uses TRBV7-2 and TRBJ2-5; 12 bases map to TRBD2. The germline V gene has CDR1 SGHTA and CDR2 FQGNSA. The V gene end was trimmed by 1 base and the J gene end by 7 bases; junction bases not matched to a gene: 1. The CDR3 totals 14 residues. The DNA of the CDR3 is TGTGCCAGCAGCTTAGGGGGACTAGCGGGGACCCAGTACTTC. Residues: CASSLGGLAGTQYF.

This clonotype showed up just a few times. V usage is TRBV3-1 and J usage is TRBJ1-1, with D hard to call. The CDR3 has 13 residues. The V end was cut by 1 base, the J end by 4 bases, with 7 bases between. Germline assignment: CDR1 LGHDT and CDR2 YNNKEL (reference sequence). CDR3 in amino acids: CASSQVGVTEAFF. The CDR3 DNA is TGTGCCAGCAGCCAAGTCGGAGTCACTGAAGCTTTCTTT.

This clonotype was detected only a few times. J is TRBJ2-7 and V is TRBV24-1; D possibly matches TRBD1 or TRBD2 (6 bases each). The CDR3 has 14 amino acids. Trimming removed 8 bases at V and 3 bases at J, with 16 bases between. In germline, CDR1 is KGHDR, CDR2 SFDVKD. CDR3 DNA sequence: TGTGCCACCAAGGAGGGCAGGGGAGTCTACGAGCAGTACTTC. Translation gives CATKEGRGVYEQYF.

The chain is built from TRBV12-3 or TRBV12-4 and TRBJ2-2; TRBD2 agrees at 16 bases. Trimming at V came to 5 bases and at J to 3 bases, leaving 6 bases not matched to a gene. The CDR3 extends over 18 amino acids. CDR3 DNA: TGTGCCAGCAGTATGGGACTAGCGGGGGGGCCCGACACCGGGGAGCTGTTTTTT. Amino acids: CASSMGLAGGPDTGELFF.

This chain connects TRBV30 to TRBJ2-2; no definite D call. The germline gives CDR1 GTSNPN, CDR2 SVGIG (reference sequence). There are 14 residues in the CDR3. V gave up 7 bases and J gave up 1 base, with 13 bases separating them. Here the CDR3 reads CALGLVLNTGELFF. The CDR3 DNA follows: TGTGCCTTGGGTCTCGTCCTGAACACCGGGGAGCTGTTTTTT.

This clonotype turned up a few times. In DNA form, the CDR3 reads TGCAGTGCTAGAGATCCCCGTCGGCTAGCGGGGACAGATACGCAGTATTTT. Protein: CSARDPRRLAGTDTQYF. This rearrangement joins TRBV20-1 to TRBJ2-3; 9 bases map to TRBD2. V gave up 0 bases and J gave up 3 bases; unmatched junction bases: 10. The CDR3 sequence is 17 residues long. Germline CDR1 DFQATT, CDR2 SNEGSKA (reference sequence).

This clonotype occurred a few times. The CDR3 coding sequence is TGTGCCAGCAGTGCCCAGGGGGCAGGGGCTTTCTTT. Amino acids: CASSAQGAGAFF. The gene calls are TRBV2 and TRBJ1-1, with 8 bases aligning to TRBD1. Looked up from germline, CDR1 is SNHLY and CDR2 is FYNNEI. The CDR3 consists of 12 residues. With V trimmed by 4 bases and J by 11 bases, 6 bases remained unmatched. Combining the CDR3 with reference TRBV2 and TRBJ1-1 gives the whole variable domain EPEVTQTPSHQVTQMGQEVILRCVPISNHLYFYWYRQILGQKVEFLVSFYNNEISEKSEIFDDQFSVERPDGSNFTLKIRSTKLEDSAMYFCASSAQGAGAFFGQGTRLTVV.

A few counts support this clonotype. This chain uses TRBV20-1 with TRBJ2-1, with a tentative D call TRBD1 (6 bases). This CDR3 has 15 residues. CDR1 and CDR2 from the germline V gene are DFQATT and SNEGSKA (reference sequence). V gave up 4 bases and J gave up 3 bases, with 16 bases separating them. CDR3 amino acids: CSAIPAPRGYNEQFF. CDR3 bases: TGCAGTGCTATTCCGGCCCCCAGGGGCTACAATGAGCAGTTCTTC.

This clonotype was seen a few times. The chain uses TRBV6-2 or TRBV6-3 and TRBJ1-3, with 7 positions matching TRBD1. In germline, CDR1 is MNHEY, CDR2 SVGEGT. CDR3 length: 16 amino acids. V lost 4 bases, J lost 0 bases, and 6 bases stayed unmatched. The DNA of the CDR3 is TGTGCCAGCAGTTCCGGGACAGTCCTCTCTGGAAACACCATATATTTT. This sequence encodes CASSSGTVLSGNTIYF.